This T cell receptor (beta chain) was profiled in a study of T-cell reconstitution after alpha-beta-depleted transplantation in children. There are 14 residues in the CDR3. Trimming shortened V by 0 bases and J by 2 bases, and 9 bases separated the two germline ends. The germline gives CDR1 SGDLS, CDR2 YYNGEE. This clonotype was detected many times. Its target is unknown. Unique molecular identifiers were incorporated into the prepared TCRbeta library. TCRdb processed the PCR reads anew with MiXCR; each CDR3 protein has one entry. Among about 70,000 distinct CDR3 sequences, about a tenth were seen once, and the ten largest hold roughly an eighth. Study-level results: By about two months after transplant, alpha-beta T cells reportedly arose from several hundred graft clones that had expanded. Some patients' high day-60 TCRbeta diversity was traced to surviving recipient T cells and thymic progenitors.

The source material was PBMCs, sampled before TCRalphabeta/CD19-depleted stem cell transplant. The V and J genes are TRBV9 and TRBJ2-7; D ambiguous. This sequence originates from a boy aged 5-17 years with acute myeloid leukemia, due to receive a stem cell transplant. The CDR3 DNA reads TGTGCCAGCAGCGTAGAGGTGGAACCCTACGAGCAGTACTTC. Protein: CASSVEVEPYEQYF.